These 11 T cell receptor beta chains share one sample of origin, sequenced in a study of response to subunit inactivated influenza vaccine. TCRdb ran MiXCR on the RT-PCR reads and lists one entry per CDR3 protein. The sample holds hundreds of thousands of distinct CDR3 sequences, 15% to 17% seen once. The sequences come from PBMCs from blood, collected roughly 12 days after vaccination. Receptors were obtained from a man aged 50-60 years who received an inactivated influenza vaccine.

There are a few counts of this clonotype. The chain combines TRBV7-8 with TRBJ2-1; D assignment may be TRBD1 or TRBD2 (6 bases each). This CDR3 contains 16 residues. V was trimmed by 1 base and J by 9 bases, leaving 19 bases between them. Per the germline V gene, CDR1 is SGHVS and CDR2 is FQNEAQ. This CDR3 reads CASSLVPGAPTAEQFF. The CDR3 nucleotides are TGTGCCAGCAGCTTAGTCCCGGGGGCCCCTACTGCTGAGCAGTTCTTC. The variable domain in full, completed from reference TRBV7-8 and TRBJ2-1, reads GAGVSQSPRYKVAKRGQDVALRCDPISGHVSLFWYQQALGQGPEFLTYFQNEAQLDKSGLPSDRFFAERPEGSVSTLKIQRTQQEDSAVYLCASSLVPGAPTAEQFFGPGTRLTVL.

This chain uses TRBV18 with TRBJ2-7, with 10 bases matching TRBD2. CDR1 KGHSH and CDR2 LQKENI come from the germline V gene. This CDR3 region has 15 residues. V dropped 0 bases and J dropped 4; count of bases not matched to a gene: 3. The DNA of the CDR3 is TGTGCCAGCTCACCACCCCTAGCGGGAGTGTACGAGCAGTACTTC. Its protein product is CASSPPLAGVYEQYF.

The rearrangement joins TRBV20-1 to TRBJ2-1, with 9 bases fitting TRBD1. Per germline, CDR1 DFQATT and CDR2 SNEGSKA (reference sequence). The CDR3 loop spans 16 amino acids. V trimming: 3 bases; J trimming: 5 bases; junction bases outside the gene matches: 11. The CDR3 sequence: CSASLLQGAQDNEQFF. For the CDR3, the DNA is TGCAGTGCTAGTCTCTTACAGGGGGCGCAGGACAATGAGCAGTTCTTC.

The chain joins TRBV5-1 to TRBJ1-2; TRBD1 is a possible D gene (6 bases). CDR1 is SGHRS, CDR2 YFSETQ, per germline. V lost 0 bases and J 3 bases, leaving 18 bases between the germline ends. The CDR3 loop spans 17 amino acids. The CDR3 region is CASSLGAPPGADYGYTF. The CDR3 DNA reads as TGCGCCAGCAGCTTGGGGGCCCCGCCAGGGGCTGACTATGGCTACACCTTC.

This clonotype was observed many times. The chain joins TRBV6-5 to TRBJ2-3; possible D gene TRBD2, 5 bases. The CDR3 runs 17 residues. V shed 0 bases and J shed 1 base, with 14 bases lying between them. Germline values: CDR1 MNHEY, CDR2 SVGAGI. In nucleotides, the CDR3 is TGTGCCAGCAGTTACTCGTTGCGAGCGGACCGCACAGATACGCAGTATTTT. It translates to CASSYSLRADRTDTQYF.

This clonotype was recorded at least ten times. V usage is TRBV28 and J usage is TRBJ1-1; no definite D call. CDR1 and CDR2 (germline): MDHEN, SYDVKM. CDR3 length: 12 residues. V lost 6 bases and J lost 1, with 6 bases in between. This CDR3 reads CASRERNTEAFF. Here the CDR3 DNA reads TGTGCCAGCAGGGAGAGGAACACTGAAGCTTTCTTT.

This clonotype was seen ten or more times. The J gene is TRBJ2-1, the V gene TRBV4-3; TRBD1 agrees at 8 bases. The V gene's germline CDR1 is LGHNA and CDR2 YSLEER. The CDR3 has 14 amino acids. V shed 5 bases, J shed 9 bases, and the junction held 9 bases outside the gene matches. The CDR3 DNA is TGCGCCAGCAGCAGGCAGGGGGCAGGGAGTGAGCAGTTCTTC. Its protein product is CASSRQGAGSEQFF.

The chain carries TRBV12-3 or TRBV12-4 and TRBJ2-7; TRBD2 is a possible D gene (6 bases). V dropped 5 bases and J dropped 12 bases, with 14 bases sitting between them. The CDR3 contains 11 residues. CDR3 protein: CASSRGNNPYF. CDR3 DNA: TGTGCCAGCAGTCGCGGGAACAACCCGTACTTC.

This clonotype occurred a few times. The chain employs TRBV20-1 and TRBJ2-7; tentative D call: TRBD2 (6 bases). Trimming cost V 1 base and J 2 bases, with 12 bases left between them. CDR3 length: 14 amino acids. Germline V gives CDR1 DFQATT, CDR2 SNEGSKA (reference sequence). The CDR3 DNA is TGCAGTGCTAGAGTGGGCGGGACCCCCTACGAGCAGTACTTC. It is translated as CSARVGGTPYEQYF.

The chain recombines TRBV5-1 with TRBJ2-1; tentative D call: TRBD2 (6 bases). The CDR3 contains 16 residues. CDR1 and CDR2 (germline): SGHRS, YFSETQ. V was pared by 0 bases and J by 0 bases, with 10 bases between. Here the CDR3 reads CASSLAVAASYNEQFF. Written as DNA, the CDR3 is TGCGCCAGCAGCTTGGCGGTAGCGGCCTCCTACAATGAGCAGTTCTTC.

The rearrangement links TRBV3-1 to TRBJ1-1, with TRBD1 matching over 11 bases. Germline V gene sequence: CDR1 LGHDT, CDR2 YNNKEL (reference sequence). The J segment lost 4 bases and the V segment lost 5 bases, leaving 6 bases of the junction unmatched. The CDR3 runs to 15 residues. The CDR3 is CASSAPGQGVTEAFF. The CDR3 DNA sequence: TGTGCCAGCAGCGCCCCGGGACAGGGGGTCACTGAAGCTTTCTTT.